The 22 T cell receptor beta chains below all came from one sample that was sequenced in a study of vaccination and CD4 T cells after COVID-19. This sample's treatment: roughly ten-day PBMC culture with coronavirus spike peptide pools or control peptides (ViraFEST assay). Antigens of these TCRs are unknown. The Oncomine TCR Beta short-read assay generated sequence data from the DNA of cultured CD4+ T cells. TCRdb re-derived calls from the PCR reads in MiXCR, one entry per CDR3 protein. The repertoire holds approximately 11,000 distinct CDR3 sequences, with under 75% as singletons. Sequencing was carried out using CD4+ T cells from blood, cultured in vitro. Receptors were obtained from a human donor who had recovered from COVID-19.

This clonotype has only a few counts. The chain combines TRBV20-1 with TRBJ1-6; the D gene is possibly TRBD1 (6 bases). The CDR3 sequence is 14 residues long. V dropped 3 bases and J dropped 9 bases, with 15 bases sitting between them. Germline V gene lookup returns CDR1 DFQATT and CDR2 SNEGSKA (reference sequence). Written as DNA, the CDR3 is TGCAGTGCTAGGACGACAGGCGGTAGTTCACCCCTCCACTTT. As protein: CSARTTGGSSPLHF.

J is TRBJ2-7 and V is TRBV20-1; no clear D. V lost 4 bases to trimming and J lost 3 bases, with 10 bases between them. The germline V gene encodes CDR1 DFQATT and CDR2 SNEGSKA (reference sequence). The CDR3 covers 12 residues. CDR3 bases: TGCAGTGCTAAGCCCGGAAACTACGAGCAGTACTTC. Protein sequence: CSAKPGNYEQYF.

As DNA, the CDR3 is TGTGCCAGCAGCCTAAACGTGGGTTCACCCCTCCACTTT. Residues: CASSLNVGSPLHF. J is TRBJ1-6 and V is TRBV6-1, with no clear D. This CDR3 comprises 13 residues. V was cut by 6 bases and J by 9 bases, with 12 bases left in between. CDR1 MNHNS and CDR2 SASEGT come from the germline V gene.

The chain combines TRBV6-5 with TRBJ2-3; 8 bases are a match to TRBD2. Germline V CDR1 and CDR2: MNHEY, SVGAGI. The CDR3 consists of 15 residues. J was trimmed by 6 bases and V by 0 bases; bases with no gene match: 5. This CDR3 reads CASSYSGGRRDTQYF. CDR3 DNA sequence: TGTGCCAGCAGTTACTCCGGCGGGAGGCGGGATACGCAGTATTTT.

This clonotype was detected only a few times. The chain combines TRBV12-3 or TRBV12-4 with TRBJ1-2; a possible D gene is TRBD1 (6 bases). Trimming pared 3 bases from V and 7 bases from J, leaving 9 bases between. The CDR3 is 12 amino acids. The CDR3, as DNA: TGTGCCAGCAGTTTTGGCAGGGGTGGCTACACCTTC. This translates into CASSFGRGGYTF.

The chain uses TRBV20-1 and TRBJ2-3; 13 bases match TRBD2. Germline loops: CDR1 DFQATT, CDR2 SNEGSKA (reference sequence). The CDR3 runs 15 residues. Trimming took 7 bases from V and 2 from J; bases not matched to a gene: 6. CDR3 nucleotide sequence: TGCAGTGGACTAGCGGGAGGCGTTAACACAGATACGCAGTATTTT. Its translation is CSGLAGGVNTDTQYF.

The rearrangement links TRBV7-9 to TRBJ1-4; TRBD1 is a possible D gene (6 bases). Trimming shortened V by 3 bases and J by 1 base, and 15 bases separated the two germline ends. The CDR3 has 17 amino acids. Germline V gene data show CDR1 as SEHNR and CDR2 as FQNEAQ (reference sequence). CDR3 loop: CASSFGGGRGTNEKLFF. The CDR3, as DNA: TGTGCCAGCAGCTTTGGGGGGGGCCGGGGAACTAATGAAAAACTGTTTTTT. Combining the CDR3 with reference TRBV7-9 and TRBJ1-4 gives the whole variable domain DTGVSQNPRHKITKRGQNVTFRCDPISEHNRLYWYRQTLGQGPEFLTYFQNEAQLEKSRLLSDRFSAERPKGSFSTLEIQRTEQGDSAMYLCASSFGGGRGTNEKLFFGSGTQLSVL.

J is TRBJ2-1 and V is TRBV24-1; 8 nucleotides agree with TRBD2. From germline, CDR1 is KGHDR and CDR2 SFDVKD. Trimming at V came to 1 base and at J to 10 bases, leaving 2 bases not matched to a gene. The CDR3 totals 13 residues. In DNA form, the CDR3 reads TGTGCCACCAGTGATTTTAAGCGGGGGGAGCAGTTCTTC. Its protein is CATSDFKRGEQFF.

CDR3: CASRSREMNTEAFF. Written as DNA, the CDR3 is TGTGCCAGCAGGAGTAGGGAGATGAACACTGAAGCTTTCTTT. The V and J genes are TRBV6-2 or TRBV6-3 and TRBJ1-1; D gene uncertain. Between the trimmed V and J ends, which lost 6 bases and 0 bases, there was a span of 11 bases. Germline V lookup: CDR1 MNHEY, CDR2 SVGEGT. This CDR3 comprises 14 residues.

The J gene is TRBJ1-1, the V gene TRBV20-1, with unresolved D. There are 13 residues in the CDR3. The V and J ends lost 0 bases and 7 bases respectively, with 12 bases between them. Germline CDR1 reads DFQATT; CDR2 reads SNEGSKA (reference sequence). The CDR3 spells CSARDAAEDEAFF. For the CDR3, the DNA is TGCAGTGCTAGAGATGCGGCGGAGGATGAAGCTTTCTTT.

In this sample, this clonotype turned up once. V is TRBV20-1 and J is TRBJ2-5; D possibly corresponds to TRBD2 (6 bases). Per the germline V gene, CDR1 is DFQATT and CDR2 is SNEGSKA (reference sequence). CDR3 length: 11 residues. V lost 6 bases to trimming and J lost 2 bases, with 7 bases between them. CDR3 residues: CSAGTQETQYF. The CDR3 DNA is TGCAGTGCCGGGACTCAAGAGACCCAGTACTTC.

J is TRBJ2-1 and V is TRBV20-1; possible D gene TRBD2, 6 bases. The V and J ends lost 5 bases and 8 bases respectively, with 10 bases between them. The CDR3 totals 11 residues. CDR1 is DFQATT and CDR2 is SNEGSKA in the germline V gene (reference sequence). The CDR3 nucleotides are TGCAGTGCTGGGGACTCGGATGAGCAGTTCTTC. Residues: CSAGDSDEQFF.

There are a few counts of this clonotype. The chain recombines TRBV24-1 with TRBJ2-3, with D hard to call. V was trimmed by 3 bases and J by 0 bases, leaving 12 bases between them. Germline CDR1 reads KGHDR; CDR2 reads SFDVKD. This CDR3 has 16 residues. The DNA for the CDR3 is TGTGCCACCAGTGATCCGGCAGCTGCTAGCACAGATACGCAGTATTTT. Residues: CATSDPAAASTDTQYF.

The V gene is TRBV27, the J gene TRBJ2-3, with 9 nucleotides matching TRBD2. The CDR3 consists of 20 residues. V shed 6 bases, J shed 2 bases, and the junction held 21 bases outside the gene matches. Germline V CDR1 and CDR2: MNHEY, SMNVEV (reference sequence). The CDR3 sequence is CASRVVHWTSEVGNTDTQYF. The CDR3 bases are TGTGCCAGCAGAGTCGTTCATTGGACTAGCGAAGTGGGAAACACAGATACGCAGTATTTT.

This clonotype was counted once. The chain recombines TRBV6-4 with TRBJ2-2, with D possibly TRBD2 on 6 matching bases. CDR3 length: 14 residues. Germline lookup yields CDR1 MRHNA and CDR2 SNTAGT. Deletions cut 0 bases from V and 4 bases from J, with 6 bases between. Here the CDR3 reads CASSDSTSTGELFF. CDR3 in DNA: TGTGCCAGCAGTGACTCGACTAGCACCGGGGAGCTGTTTTTT.

This clonotype came up a few times. This chain links TRBV28 with TRBJ1-6, with TRBD1 matching 10 bases. J lost 7 bases, V lost 6 bases, and 3 bases had no gene match. This CDR3 contains 14 residues. CDR1 and CDR2 from the germline V gene are MDHEN and SYDVKM. Here the CDR3 DNA reads TGTGCCAGCAGGATGGGACAGGGGAATTCACCCCTCCACTTT. It encodes CASRMGQGNSPLHF. Drawing the rest from reference TRBV28 and TRBJ1-6, the complete variable domain is DVKVTQSSRYLVKRTGEKVFLECVQDMDHENMFWYRQDPGLGLRLIYFSYDVKMKEKGDIPEGYSVSREKKERFSLILESASTNQTSMYLCASRMGQGNSPLHFGNGTRLTVT.

The chain uses TRBV15 and TRBJ2-5, with D perhaps matching TRBD1 (6 bases). Germline assignment: CDR1 LNHNV and CDR2 YYDKDF (reference sequence). V lost 0 bases to trimming and J lost 1 base, with 18 bases between them. The CDR3 loop spans 18 amino acids. In DNA form, the CDR3 reads TGTGCCACCAGCAGAGAAGGGCAGGGGAATGGCCCCCAAGAGACCCAGTACTTC. It is translated as CATSREGQGNGPQETQYF. The variable domain in full, completed from reference TRBV15 and TRBJ2-5, reads DAMVIQNPRYQVTQFGKPVTLSCSQTLNHNVMYWYQQKSSQAPKLLFHYYDKDFNNEADTPDNFQSRRPNTSFCFLDIRSPGLGDTAMYLCATSREGQGNGPQETQYFGPGTRLLVL.

V is TRBV12-3 or TRBV12-4 and J is TRBJ1-5; no reliable D call. The CDR3 spans 13 residues. V was shortened by 8 bases and J by 0 bases, with 8 bases between the two germline ends. The chain's CDR3 is CASGIYSNQPQHF. The DNA of the CDR3 is TGTGCCAGCGGGATTTATAGCAATCAGCCCCAGCATTTT.

The V gene is TRBV4-2, the J gene TRBJ2-6; D may be TRBD2 (6 bases). Trimming removed 0 bases at V and 0 bases at J, with 9 bases between. Germline CDR1 reads LGHNA; CDR2 reads YNFKEQ. This CDR3 is 17 amino acids long. The chain's CDR3 is CASSQDFGSSGANVLTF. In DNA, the CDR3 is TGTGCCAGCAGCCAAGATTTCGGGAGCTCTGGGGCCAACGTCCTGACTTTC.

In its sample, this clonotype was seen a few times. J is TRBJ1-1 and V is TRBV6-2 or TRBV6-3; 7 nucleotides line up with TRBD1. V shed 5 bases, J shed 4 bases, and the junction held 10 bases outside the gene matches. Germline lookup yields CDR1 MNHEY and CDR2 SVGEGT. The CDR3 loop spans 15 amino acids. CDR3 bases: TGTGCCAGCAGTGACAGACAGGGTGGAAGCACTGAAGCTTTCTTT. This sequence encodes CASSDRQGGSTEAFF.

The chain employs TRBV29-1 and TRBJ1-5, with a tentative D call TRBD1 (5 bases). V was pared by 5 bases and J by 2 bases, with 13 bases between. Germline V CDR1 and CDR2: SQVTM, ANQGSEA. The CDR3 is 14 amino acids. The CDR3 loop reads CSVRHRDGNQPQHF. The CDR3 DNA is TGCAGCGTTCGCCATAGGGACGGCAATCAGCCCCAGCATTTT.

This clonotype was recorded only once. The rearrangement uses TRBV10-3 and TRBJ1-5; D unresolved. Germline CDR1 and CDR2: ENHRY and SYGVKD. V lost 4 bases to trimming and J lost 3 bases, with 10 bases between them. The CDR3 is made up of 14 amino acids. The CDR3 nucleotides are TGTGCCATCAGTGCCGGTCTGGCCAATCAGCCCCAGCATTTT. Translating gives CAISAGLANQPQHF.